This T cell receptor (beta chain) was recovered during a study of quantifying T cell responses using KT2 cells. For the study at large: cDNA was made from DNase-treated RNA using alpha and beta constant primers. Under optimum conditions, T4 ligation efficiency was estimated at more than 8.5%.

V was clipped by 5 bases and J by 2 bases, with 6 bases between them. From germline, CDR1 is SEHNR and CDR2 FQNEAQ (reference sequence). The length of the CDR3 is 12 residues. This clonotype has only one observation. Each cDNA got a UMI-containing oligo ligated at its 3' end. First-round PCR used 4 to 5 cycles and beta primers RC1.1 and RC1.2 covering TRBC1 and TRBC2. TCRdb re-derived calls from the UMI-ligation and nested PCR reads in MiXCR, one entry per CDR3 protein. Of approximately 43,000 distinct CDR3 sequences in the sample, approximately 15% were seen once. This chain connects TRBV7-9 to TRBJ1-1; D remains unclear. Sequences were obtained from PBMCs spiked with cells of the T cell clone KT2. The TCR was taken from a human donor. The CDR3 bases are TGTGCCAGCAGCAACCCTAACACTGAAGCTTTCTTT. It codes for CASSNPNTEAFF.